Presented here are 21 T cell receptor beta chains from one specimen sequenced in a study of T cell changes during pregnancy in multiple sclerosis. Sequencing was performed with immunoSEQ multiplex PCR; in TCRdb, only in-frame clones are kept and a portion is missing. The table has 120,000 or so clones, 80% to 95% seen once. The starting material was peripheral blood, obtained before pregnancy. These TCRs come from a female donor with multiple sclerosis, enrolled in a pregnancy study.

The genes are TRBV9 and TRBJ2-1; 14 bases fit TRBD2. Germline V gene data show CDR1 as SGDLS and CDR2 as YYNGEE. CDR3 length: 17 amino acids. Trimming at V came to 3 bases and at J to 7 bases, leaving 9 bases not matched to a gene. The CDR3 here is CASSARSGTSGGNEQFF. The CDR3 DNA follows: TGTGCCAGCAGCGCCCGATCCGGGACTAGCGGGGGAAATGAGCAGTTCTTC. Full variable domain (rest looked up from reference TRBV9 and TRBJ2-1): DSGVTQTPKHLITATGQRVTLRCSPRSGDLSVYWYQQSLDQGLQFLIQYYNGEERAKGNILERFSAQQFPDLHSELNLSSLELGDSALYFCASSARSGTSGGNEQFFGPGTRLTVL.

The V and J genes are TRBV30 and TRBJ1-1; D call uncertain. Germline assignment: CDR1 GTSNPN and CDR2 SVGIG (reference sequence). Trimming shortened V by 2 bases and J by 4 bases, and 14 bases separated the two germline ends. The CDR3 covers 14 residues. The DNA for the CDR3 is TGTGCCTGGAGTCCCGCCCCCACAATCACTGAAGCTTTCTTT. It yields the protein CAWSPAPTITEAFF.

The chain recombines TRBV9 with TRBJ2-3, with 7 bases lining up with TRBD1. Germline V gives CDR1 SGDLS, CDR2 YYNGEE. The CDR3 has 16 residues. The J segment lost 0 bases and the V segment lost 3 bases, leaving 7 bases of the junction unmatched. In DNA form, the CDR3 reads TGTGCCAGCAGCGCCGGACAGGTATGGAGCACAGATACGCAGTATTTT. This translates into CASSAGQVWSTDTQYF.

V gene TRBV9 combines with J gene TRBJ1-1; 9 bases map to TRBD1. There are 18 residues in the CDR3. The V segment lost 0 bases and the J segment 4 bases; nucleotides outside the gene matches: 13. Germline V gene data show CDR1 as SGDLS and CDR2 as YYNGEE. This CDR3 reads CASSVASPTGGRSTEAFF. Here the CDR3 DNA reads TGTGCCAGCAGCGTAGCTAGCCCGACAGGGGGAAGGAGCACTGAAGCTTTCTTT.

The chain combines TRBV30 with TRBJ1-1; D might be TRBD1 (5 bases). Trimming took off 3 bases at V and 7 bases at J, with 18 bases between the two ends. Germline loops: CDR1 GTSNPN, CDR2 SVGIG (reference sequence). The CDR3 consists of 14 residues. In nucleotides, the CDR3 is TGTGCCTGGAGGGGTCCTACTCGGGGGAATGAAGCTTTCTTT. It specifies CAWRGPTRGNEAFF.

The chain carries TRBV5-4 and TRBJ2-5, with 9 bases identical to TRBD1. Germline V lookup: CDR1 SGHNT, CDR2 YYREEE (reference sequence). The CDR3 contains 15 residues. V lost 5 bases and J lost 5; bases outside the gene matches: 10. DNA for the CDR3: TGTGCCAGCAGTCGTGCTACAGGGGGCGGTGAGACCCAGTACTTC. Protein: CASSRATGGGETQYF. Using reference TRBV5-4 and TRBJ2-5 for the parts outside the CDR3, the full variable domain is ETGVTQSPTHLIKTRGQQVTLRCSSQSGHNTVSWYQQALGQGPQFIFQYYREEENGRGNFPPRFSGLQFPNYSSELNVNALELDDSALYLCASSRATGGGETQYFGPGTRLLVL.

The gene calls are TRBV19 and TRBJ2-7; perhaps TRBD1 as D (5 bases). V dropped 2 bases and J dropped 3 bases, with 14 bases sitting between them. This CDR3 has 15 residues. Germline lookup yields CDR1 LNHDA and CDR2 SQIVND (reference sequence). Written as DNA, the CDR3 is TGTGCCAGTAGTATAACCCCACAGGCTGGCTACGAGCAGTACTTC. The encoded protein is CASSITPQAGYEQYF.

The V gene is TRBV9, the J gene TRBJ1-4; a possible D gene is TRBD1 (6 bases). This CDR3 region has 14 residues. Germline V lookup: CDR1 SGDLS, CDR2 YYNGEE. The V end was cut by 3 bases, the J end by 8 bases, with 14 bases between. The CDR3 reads CASSASGTLEKLFF. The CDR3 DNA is TGTGCCAGCAGCGCATCCGGGACATTAGAAAAACTGTTTTTT.

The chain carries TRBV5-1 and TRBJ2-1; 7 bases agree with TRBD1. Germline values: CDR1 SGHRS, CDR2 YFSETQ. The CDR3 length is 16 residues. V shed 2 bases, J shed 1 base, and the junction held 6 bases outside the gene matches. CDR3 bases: TGCGCCAGCAGCTTCGACAGGGCCTCTTCCTACAATGAGCAGTTCTTC. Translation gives CASSFDRASSYNEQFF.

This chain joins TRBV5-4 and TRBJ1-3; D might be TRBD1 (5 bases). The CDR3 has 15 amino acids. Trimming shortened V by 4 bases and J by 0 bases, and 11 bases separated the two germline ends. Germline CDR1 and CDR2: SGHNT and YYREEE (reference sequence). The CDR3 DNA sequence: TGTGCCAGCAGCGGCGGACACCGCTCTGGAAACACCATATATTTT. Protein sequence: CASSGGHRSGNTIYF.

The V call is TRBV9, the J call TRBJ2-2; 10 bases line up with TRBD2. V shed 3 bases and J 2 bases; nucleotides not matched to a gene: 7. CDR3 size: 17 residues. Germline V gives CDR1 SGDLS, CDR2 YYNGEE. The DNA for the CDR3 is TGTGCCAGCAGCGCCTCTAGCGGGGGCCACAACACCGGGGAGCTGTTTTTT. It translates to CASSASSGGHNTGELFF.

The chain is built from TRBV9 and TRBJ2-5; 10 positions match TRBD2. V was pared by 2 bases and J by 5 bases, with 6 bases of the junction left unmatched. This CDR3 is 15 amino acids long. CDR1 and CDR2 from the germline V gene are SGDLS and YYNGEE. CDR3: CASSVSGRALETQYF. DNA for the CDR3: TGTGCCAGCAGCGTCAGCGGGAGGGCCTTGGAGACCCAGTACTTC.

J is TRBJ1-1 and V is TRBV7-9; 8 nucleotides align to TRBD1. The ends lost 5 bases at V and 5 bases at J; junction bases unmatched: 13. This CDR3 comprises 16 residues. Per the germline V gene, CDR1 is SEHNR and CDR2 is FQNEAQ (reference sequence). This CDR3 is CASSPAGGMFGTEAFF. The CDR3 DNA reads TGTGCCAGCAGCCCTGCAGGGGGCATGTTTGGAACTGAAGCTTTCTTT.

CDR3 coding DNA: TGTGCCAGCAGATGGACTAGCGGGGGGGTGAACACCGGGGAGCTGTTTTTT. This codes for CASRWTSGGVNTGELFF. V usage is TRBV2 and J usage is TRBJ2-2, with TRBD2 identical over 15 bases. The CDR3 runs to 17 residues. After removal of 6 bases from V and 1 base from J, the junction contained 3 bases not matched to a gene. Germline values: CDR1 SNHLY, CDR2 FYNNEI.

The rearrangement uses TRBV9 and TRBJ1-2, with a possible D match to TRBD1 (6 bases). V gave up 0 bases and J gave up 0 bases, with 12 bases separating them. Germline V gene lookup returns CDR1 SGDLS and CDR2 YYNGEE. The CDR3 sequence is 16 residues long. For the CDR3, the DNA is TGTGCCAGCAGCGTAGATCCGGACAGCACTAACTATGGCTACACCTTC. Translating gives CASSVDPDSTNYGYTF.

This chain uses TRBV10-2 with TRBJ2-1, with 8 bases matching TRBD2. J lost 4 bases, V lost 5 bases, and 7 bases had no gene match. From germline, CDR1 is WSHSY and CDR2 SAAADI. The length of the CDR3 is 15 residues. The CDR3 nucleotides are TGCGCCAGCAGTAACGCAACGGGAGGGTACAATGAGCAGTTCTTC. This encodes CASSNATGGYNEQFF.

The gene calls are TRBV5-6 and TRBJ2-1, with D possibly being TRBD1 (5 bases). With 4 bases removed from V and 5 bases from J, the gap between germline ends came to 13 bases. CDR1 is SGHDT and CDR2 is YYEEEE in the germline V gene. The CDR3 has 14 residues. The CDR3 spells CASSNQGRDNEQFF. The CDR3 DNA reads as TGTGCCAGCAGCAATCAGGGTAGGGACAATGAGCAGTTCTTC. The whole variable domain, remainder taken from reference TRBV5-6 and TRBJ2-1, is DAGVTQSPTHLIKTRGQQVTLRCSPKSGHDTVSWYQQALGQGPQFIFQYYEEEERQRGNFPDRFSGHQFPNYSSELNVNALLLGDSALYLCASSNQGRDNEQFFGPGTRLTVL.

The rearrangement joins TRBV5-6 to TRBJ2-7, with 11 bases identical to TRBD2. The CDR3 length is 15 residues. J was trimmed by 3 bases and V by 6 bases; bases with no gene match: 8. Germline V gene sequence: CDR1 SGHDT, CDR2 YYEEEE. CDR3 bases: TGTGCCAGCATTGGGACCGGGACTAGCGGCTACGAGCAGTACTTC. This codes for CASIGTGTSGYEQYF.

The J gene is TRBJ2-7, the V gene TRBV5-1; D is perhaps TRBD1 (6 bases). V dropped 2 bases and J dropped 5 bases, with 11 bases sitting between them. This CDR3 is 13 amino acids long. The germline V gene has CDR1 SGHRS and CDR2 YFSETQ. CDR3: CASSFVQGDEQYF. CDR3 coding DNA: TGCGCCAGCAGCTTCGTACAGGGAGACGAGCAGTACTTC.

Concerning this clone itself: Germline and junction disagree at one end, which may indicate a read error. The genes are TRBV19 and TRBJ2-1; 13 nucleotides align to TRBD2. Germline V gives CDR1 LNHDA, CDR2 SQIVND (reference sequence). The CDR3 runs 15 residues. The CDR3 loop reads CASSKRTSGGLEEFF. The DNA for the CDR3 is TGTGCCAGTAGTAAGAGGACTAGCGGGGGTCTTGAGGAGTTCTTC. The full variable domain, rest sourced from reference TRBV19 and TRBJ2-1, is DGGITQSPKYLFRKEGQNVTLSCEQNLNHDAMYWYRQDPGQGLRLIYYSQIVNDFQKGDIAEGYSVSREKKESFPLTVTSAQKNPTAFYLCASSKRTSGGLEEFFGPGTRLTVL.

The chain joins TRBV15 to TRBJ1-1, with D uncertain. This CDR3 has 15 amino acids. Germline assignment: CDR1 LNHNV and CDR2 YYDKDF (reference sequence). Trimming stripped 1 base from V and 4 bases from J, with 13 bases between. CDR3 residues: CATSRGRGLATEAFF. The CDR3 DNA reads TGTGCCACCAGCAGAGGCCGCGGGTTGGCCACTGAAGCTTTCTTT.